This T cell receptor (beta chain) was sequenced during a study of PD-1 blockade in classical Hodgkin lymphoma. Findings and limits, study-wide: Repertoire differences have undefined causes, possibly disease activity or prior therapy. Compared with healthy donors, newly diagnosed patients reportedly showed lower baseline TCR diversity.

Remarks on this clone: The antigen is undetermined.

Repertoires were generated with immunoSEQ multiplex PCR, while TCRdb's copy carries only in-frame clones and drops some. This sample has about 7,900 clones, with about 86% found just once. The CDR3 covers 14 residues. Germline loops: CDR1 MNHNY, CDR2 SVGAGI (reference sequence). The germline V and J ends were trimmed by 6 bases and 2 bases, with 11 bases remaining between them. Relapse was seen in all patients after autologous stem cell transplantation, and brentuximab vedotin exposure was variable. The investigators isolated CD8+ T cells from thawed PBMCs using magnetic negative selection. J is TRBJ1-5 and V is TRBV6-6; D might be TRBD1 (5 bases). Sequenced material: CD8+ T cells from blood, taken at baseline. The source of this sequence is a human donor with classical Hodgkin lymphoma. CDR3 residues: CASRNKQGNQPQHF. CDR3 sequence (DNA): TGTGCCAGCAGGAATAAACAGGGCAATCAGCCCCAGCATTTT.